This TCR beta chain was sequenced in a study of regulatory T cells in long-lasting Graves disease. Study information: Graves' patients (newly diagnosed) had been on antithyroid drugs under 3 months.

Sequencing libraries for TCR beta were prepared with iRepertoire HTBI primers and Arm-PCR of CDR3 regions. TCRdb recomputed calls from the multiplex PCR reads with MiXCR, one row per CDR3 protein. The table has about 560,000 distinct CDR3 sequences, around 15% seen once. Findings and limits, study-wide: Among samples with persistent disease, TRBV28, TRBJ1-2 and TRBJ2-5 were favored.

Time point here: newly diagnosed GD, antithyroid drugs for less than 3 months. PBMC RNA served as the TCR library source. Worth noting for this clonotype: The antigen remains unidentified.

Germline V gene data show CDR1 as SGDLS and CDR2 as YYNGEE. The ends were cut back, 0 bases at V and 0 bases at J, with 3 bases in the middle. The CDR3 length is 14 residues. This sample was also put to use in a study of T cells in Graves' hyperthyroidism and ophthalmopathy. According to that study: First-round RT-PCR with HTBI primers amplified the TCR CDR3 region.

The rearrangement uses TRBV9 and TRBJ1-4; D unclear. The source of this sequence is a man aged 18 to 30 with Graves disease. The specimen was peripheral blood mononuclear cells (PBMCs), collected at new diagnosis, from a patient treated with antithyroid drugs. The DNA for the CDR3 is TGTGCCAGCAGCGTAGAAGCAACTAATGAAAAACTGTTTTTT. Encoded protein: CASSVEATNEKLFF.